A selection of T cell receptor beta chains follows, all from one sample in a study of OX40 agonist ivuxolimab in advanced cancers. Assay used: immunoSEQ multiplex PCR; TCRdb lists only in-frame clones, some missing. The sample lists 15,000 to 20,000 clones; about two thirds were seen once. The starting material was CD4+ or CD8+ T cells sorted from blood, obtained in a trial of the OX40 agonist ivuxolimab. The source of these receptors is an adult with an advanced solid tumor such as melanoma, head and neck, liver or kidney cancer. The CDR3 runs from the conserved cysteine through the conserved F or W. The D gene is left open where the match is weak. Only some rows state a clone size, as once, few, many or a class for expanded clones.

j_gene | v_gene | abundance | d_gene | len | CDR3aa | CDR3nt
TRBJ2-4 | TRBV28 | . | . | 15 | CASSLITTERNIQYF | TGTGCCAGCAGTTTAATCACGACAGAAAGAAACATTCAGTACTTC
TRBJ2-5 | TRBV11-2 | few | . | 15 | CASRSSSVPPETQYF | TGTGCCAGCAGGTCGAGCAGTGTCCCCCCAGAGACCCAGTACTTC
TRBJ2-7 | TRBV27 | . | . | 13 | CASSLVGPYEQYF | TGTGCCAGCAGTTTAGTGGGACCCTACGAGCAGTACTTC
TRBJ2-1 | TRBV6-5 | . | . | 15 | CASSPSDSPYNEQFF | TGTGCCAGCAGCCCTTCGGACTCGCCATACAATGAGCAGTTCTTC
TRBJ2-7 | TRBV11-2 | . | . | 13 | CASSLGGKNEQYF | TGTGCCAGCAGCCTAGGGGGGAAGAACGAGCAGTACTTC
TRBJ1-2 | TRBV6-6 | . | . | 15 | CAISDELGGRYGYTF | TGTGCCATCAGTGACGAATTGGGGGGCAGGTATGGCTACACCTTC
TRBJ2-7 | TRBV19 | . | TRBD2 | 15 | CASSIFLAGSYEQYF | TGTGCCAGTAGTATTTTCTTAGCGGGAAGCTACGAGCAGTACTTC
TRBJ2-2 | TRBV28 | . | . | 15 | CASRRREPDTGELFF | TGTGCCAGCCGACGCCGGGAGCCCGACACCGGGGAGCTGTTTTTT
TRBJ1-6 | TRBV27 | once | TRBD1 | 14 | CASSFTGGNSPLHF | TGTGCCAGCAGTTTTACAGGGGGTAATTCACCCCTCCACTTT
TRBJ1-1 | TRBV7-3 | . | TRBD1 | 19 | CASSLIHRVEGAGVTEAFF | TGTGCCAGCAGCTTAATCCATAGGGTTGAGGGGGCTGGTGTCACTGAAGCTTTCTTT
TRBJ1-1 | TRBV30 | medium-sized | . | 14 | CAWSVLNEGSEAFF | TGTGCCTGGAGTGTACTTAATGAGGGATCTGAAGCTTTCTTT
TRBJ2-2 | TRBV6-5 | . | . | 14 | CASSMGGSTGELFF | TGTGCCAGCAGCATGGGCGGGTCCACCGGGGAGCTGTTTTTT
TRBJ2-7 | TRBV27 | . | TRBD2 | 18 | CASSLLNPAGEILYEQYF | TGTGCCAGCAGTTTATTAAATCCGGCGGGAGAGATCCTCTACGAGCAGTACTTC
TRBJ2-7 | TRBV14 | . | . | 13 | CASRQGGGVDQYF | TGTGCCAGCAGGCAAGGAGGGGGGGTGGACCAGTACTTC
TRBJ1-3 | TRBV4-1 | few | . | 16 | CASSQATGFSGNTIYF | TGCGCCAGCAGCCAGGCGACAGGTTTCTCTGGAAACACCATATATTTT
TRBJ1-6 | TRBV2 | . | . | 18 | CASVGGEGLSSYNSPLHF | TGTGCCAGCGTTGGCGGGGAGGGTCTTAGCTCCTATAATTCACCCCTCCACTTT
TRBJ1-1 | TRBV7-2 | . | TRBD1 | 15 | CASSLEGQPNTEAFF | TGTGCCAGCAGCTTAGAGGGACAGCCGAACACTGAAGCTTTCTTT
TRBJ2-3 | TRBV7-2 | . | TRBD2 | 17 | CASSLAVAGEGTDTQYF | TGTGCCAGCAGCTTAGCGGTAGCGGGAGAGGGGACAGATACGCAGTATTTT
TRBJ2-1 | TRBV4-1 | . | TRBD2 | 15 | CASSQDQAGVYEQFF | TGCGCCAGCAGCCAAGATCAAGCGGGAGTTTATGAGCAGTTCTTC
TRBJ2-1 | TRBV4-1 | . | . | 13 | CASSLRPDNEQFF | TGCGCCAGCAGCCTGAGACCTGACAATGAGCAGTTCTTC
TRBJ1-2 | TRBV29-1 | . | TRBD1 | 13 | CSVPGQGYYGYTF | TGCAGCGTGCCGGGACAGGGCTACTATGGCTACACCTTC
TRBJ1-6 | TRBV27 | . | . | 16 | CASSFEVGSYNSPLHF | TGTGCCAGCAGTTTCGAGGTTGGGTCCTATAATTCACCCCTCCACTTT
TRBJ2-7 | TRBV19 | . | . | 14 | CASSIWGSGYEQYF | TGTGCCAGTAGTATCTGGGGGAGTGGCTACGAGCAGTACTTC
TRBJ1-1 | TRBV21-1 | few | . | 15 | CASSPQARLNTEAFF | TGTGCCAGCAGCCCCCAGGCAAGGCTGAACACTGAAGCTTTCTTT
TRBJ2-7 | TRBV7-9 | few | . | 14 | CASSLAGLADEQYF | TGTGCCAGCAGCTTAGCGGGTCTAGCAGACGAGCAGTACTTC
TRBJ2-2 | TRBV10-1 | few | TRBD1 | 14 | CASQDRANTGELFF | TGCGCCAGCCAAGACAGGGCGAACACCGGGGAGCTGTTTTTT
TRBJ2-7 | TRBV5-5 | . | TRBD2 | 16 | CASSRPAGWIGYEQYF | TGTGCCAGCAGCCGTCCAGCGGGATGGATCGGCTACGAGCAGTACTTC
TRBJ2-7 | TRBV10-2 | medium-sized | TRBD2 | 14 | CASGGLVGSREQYF | TGCGCCAGCGGGGGACTAGTGGGGTCCCGCGAGCAGTACTTC
TRBJ2-3 | TRBV29-1 | . | TRBD2 | 15 | CSVPGTSGVTYTQYF | TGCAGCGTGCCCGGGACTAGCGGCGTAACATATACGCAGTATTTT
TRBJ2-1 | TRBV4-1 | . | . | 14 | CASSQRSLYNEQFF | TGCGCCAGCAGCCAGAGGTCTCTTTACAATGAGCAGTTCTTC
TRBJ2-2 | TRBV28 | . | . | 13 | CASSPLLTGELFF | TGTGCCAGCAGTCCTTTATTAACCGGGGAGCTGTTTTTT
TRBJ1-2 | TRBV27 | few | TRBD1 | 16 | CASSLGSTGWNYGYTF | TGTGCCAGCAGTCTCGGGTCGACAGGGTGGAACTATGGCTACACCTTC
TRBJ2-5 | TRBV20-1 | . | . | 11 | CSASYRETQYF | TGCAGTGCGAGCTATCGGGAGACCCAGTACTTC
TRBJ2-1 | TRBV27 | . | . | 15 | CASSLVLRVGDEQFF | TGTGCCAGCAGTTTAGTTCTTAGGGTAGGGGATGAGCAGTTCTTC
TRBJ2-7 | TRBV7-9 | . | . | 13 | CASSPGNSYEQYF | TGTGCCAGCAGCCCAGGGAACTCCTACGAGCAGTACTTC
TRBJ2-2 | TRBV7-2 | . | TRBD1 | 16 | CASSSAGGFIAGELFF | TGTGCCAGCAGCTCAGCAGGGGGATTTATCGCCGGGGAGCTGTTTTTT
TRBJ2-1 | TRBV30 | few | TRBD1 | 13 | CAWWQGEYNEQFF | TGTGCCTGGTGGCAGGGGGAGTACAATGAGCAGTTCTTC
TRBJ2-1 | TRBV28 | few | TRBD1 | 16 | CASSTGQVRAYNEQFF | TGTGCCAGCAGTACGGGACAGGTTCGGGCCTACAATGAGCAGTTCTTC
TRBJ2-7 | TRBV28 | few | TRBD2 | 15 | CASSTIAGGTHEQYF | TGTGCCAGCAGTACCATAGCGGGAGGGACCCACGAGCAGTACTTC
TRBJ1-5 | TRBV19 | . | . | 14 | CASREGPPHQPQHF | TGTGCCAGTAGGGAGGGCCCCCCTCATCAGCCCCAGCATTTT
TRBJ2-7 | TRBV5-1 | once | . | 14 | CASSYSADEYEQYF | TGCGCCAGCAGCTACTCCGCGGACGAGTACGAGCAGTACTTC
TRBJ2-1 | TRBV18 | . | . | 15 | CASSLAEPSYNEQFF | TGTGCCAGCTCACTAGCGGAGCCCTCCTACAATGAGCAGTTCTTC
TRBJ2-1 | TRBV9 | . | . | 16 | CASSVWSGQPRNEQFF | TGTGCCAGCAGCGTATGGTCGGGCCAGCCTCGGAATGAGCAGTTCTTC
TRBJ2-1 | TRBV29-1 | . | . | 14 | CSVEVAAWDSPQFF | TGCAGCGTTGAAGTAGCAGCTTGGGACTCCCCTCAGTTCTTC
TRBJ2-5 | TRBV10-2 | once | TRBD2 | 15 | CASSESSAGDETQYF | TGCGCCAGCAGTGAGTCGTCGGCGGGGGACGAGACCCAGTACTTC
TRBJ2-1 | TRBV30 | . | TRBD2 | 14 | CAWTSGTSYNEQFF | TGTGCCTGGACTAGCGGAACTTCCTACAATGAGCAGTTCTTC
TRBJ2-7 | TRBV11-2 | . | . | 12 | CASSFGGREQYF | TGTGCCAGCAGCTTTGGGGGTAGGGAGCAGTACTTC
TRBJ2-7 | TRBV4-1 | . | TRBD2 | 16 | CASSQDALAGIDEQYF | TGCGCCAGCAGCCAAGATGCACTAGCGGGAATCGACGAGCAGTACTTC
TRBJ2-1 | TRBV11-1 | . | TRBD2 | 15 | CASSYSGSAYNEQFF | TGTGCCAGCAGTTATAGCGGGAGTGCCTACAATGAGCAGTTCTTC
TRBJ1-2 | TRBV6-5 | . | . | 13 | CASTEGFGYGYTF | TGTGCCAGCACGGAAGGGTTCGGCTATGGCTACACCTTC